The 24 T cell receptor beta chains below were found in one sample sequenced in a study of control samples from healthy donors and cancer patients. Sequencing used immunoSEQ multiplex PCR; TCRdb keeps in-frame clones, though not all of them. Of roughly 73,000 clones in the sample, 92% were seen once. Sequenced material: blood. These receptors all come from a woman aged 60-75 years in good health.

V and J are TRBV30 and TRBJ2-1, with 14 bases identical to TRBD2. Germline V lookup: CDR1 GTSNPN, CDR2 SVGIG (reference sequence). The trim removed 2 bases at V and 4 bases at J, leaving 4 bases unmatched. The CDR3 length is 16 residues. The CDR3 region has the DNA TGTGCCTGGAGTACGGGGACTAGCGGGGGTTACAATGAGCAGTTCTTC. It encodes CAWSTGTSGGYNEQFF.

CDR3 loop: CASSQDLGQTRAFF. CDR3 coding DNA: TGTGCCAGCAGCCAAGATCTGGGACAGACCAGGGCTTTCTTT. The gene calls are TRBV3-1 (or the pseudogene TRBV3-2) and TRBJ1-1; 7 bases match TRBD1. The trim removed 0 bases at V and 11 bases at J, leaving 9 bases unmatched. CDR1 is LGHDT, CDR2 YNNKEL, per germline (reference sequence). The CDR3 sequence is 14 residues long.

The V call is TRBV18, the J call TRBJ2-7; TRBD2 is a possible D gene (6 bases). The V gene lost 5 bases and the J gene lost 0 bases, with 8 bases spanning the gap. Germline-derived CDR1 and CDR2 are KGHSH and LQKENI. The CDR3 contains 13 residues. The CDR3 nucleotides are TGTGCCAGCTCAGCGGGACCCTCCTACGAGCAGTACTTC. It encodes CASSAGPSYEQYF.

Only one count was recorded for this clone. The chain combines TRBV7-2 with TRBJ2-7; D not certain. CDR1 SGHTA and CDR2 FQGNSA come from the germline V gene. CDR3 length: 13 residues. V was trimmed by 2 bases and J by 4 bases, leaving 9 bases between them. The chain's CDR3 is CASSLLSRYEQYF. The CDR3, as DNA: TGTGCCAGCAGCTTACTCTCGAGGTACGAGCAGTACTTC.

The CDR3 is CAWTYGQGRDTQYF. The CDR3 DNA reads as TGTGCCTGGACCTACGGACAAGGTAGAGATACGCAGTATTTT. V is TRBV30 and J is TRBJ2-3, with D possibly TRBD1 on 5 matching bases. Germline lookup yields CDR1 GTSNPN and CDR2 SVGIG (reference sequence). Trimming took off 4 bases at V and 5 bases at J, with 16 bases between the two ends. The CDR3 loop spans 14 amino acids.

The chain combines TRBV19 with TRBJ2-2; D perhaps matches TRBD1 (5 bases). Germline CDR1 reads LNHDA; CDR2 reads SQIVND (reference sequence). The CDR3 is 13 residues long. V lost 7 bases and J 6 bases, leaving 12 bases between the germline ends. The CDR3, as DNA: TGTGCCAGTATGGAGCCAGGGTCCGGGGAGCTGTTTTTT. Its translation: CASMEPGSGELFF. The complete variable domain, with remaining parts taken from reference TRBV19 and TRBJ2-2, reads DGGITQSPKYLFRKEGQNVTLSCEQNLNHDAMYWYRQDPGQGLRLIYYSQIVNDFQKGDIAEGYSVSREKKESFPLTVTSAQKNPTAFYLCASMEPGSGELFFGEGSRLTVL.

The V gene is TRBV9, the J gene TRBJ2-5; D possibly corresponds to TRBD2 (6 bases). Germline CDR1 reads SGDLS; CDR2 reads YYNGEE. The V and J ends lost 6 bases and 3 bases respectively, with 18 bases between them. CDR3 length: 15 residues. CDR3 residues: CASTPVGLAEETQYF. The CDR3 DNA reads TGTGCCAGCACCCCGGTAGGTTTAGCGGAAGAGACCCAGTACTTC.

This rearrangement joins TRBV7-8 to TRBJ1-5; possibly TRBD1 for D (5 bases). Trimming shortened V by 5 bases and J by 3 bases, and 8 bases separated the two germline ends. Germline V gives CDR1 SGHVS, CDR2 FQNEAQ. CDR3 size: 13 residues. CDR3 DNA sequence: TGTGCCAGCAGCCCGGGGGTCAATCAGCCCCAGCATTTT. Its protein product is CASSPGVNQPQHF. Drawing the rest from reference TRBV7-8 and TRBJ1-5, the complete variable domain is GAGVSQSPRYKVAKRGQDVALRCDPISGHVSLFWYQQALGQGPEFLTYFQNEAQLDKSGLPSDRFFAERPEGSVSTLKIQRTQQEDSAVYLCASSPGVNQPQHFGDGTRLSIL.

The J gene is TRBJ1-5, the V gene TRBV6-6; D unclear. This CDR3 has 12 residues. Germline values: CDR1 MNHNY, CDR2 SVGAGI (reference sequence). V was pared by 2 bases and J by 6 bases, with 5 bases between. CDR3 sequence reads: CASSYGSQPQHF. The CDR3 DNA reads TGTGCCAGCAGTTACGGGAGTCAGCCCCAGCATTTT.

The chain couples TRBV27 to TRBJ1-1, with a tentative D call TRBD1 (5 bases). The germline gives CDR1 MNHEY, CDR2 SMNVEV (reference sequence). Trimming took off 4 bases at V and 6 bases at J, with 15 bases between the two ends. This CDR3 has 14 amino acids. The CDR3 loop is CASSYQGRGPEAFF. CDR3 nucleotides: TGTGCCAGCAGTTATCAGGGTCGGGGTCCTGAAGCTTTCTTT.

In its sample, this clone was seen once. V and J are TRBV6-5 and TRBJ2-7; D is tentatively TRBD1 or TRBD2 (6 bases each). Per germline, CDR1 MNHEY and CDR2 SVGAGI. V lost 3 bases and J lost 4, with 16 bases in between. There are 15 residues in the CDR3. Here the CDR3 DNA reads TGTGCCAGCAGTTATAATTTCGGAGGGGGGTACGAGCAGTACTTC. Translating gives CASSYNFGGGYEQYF.

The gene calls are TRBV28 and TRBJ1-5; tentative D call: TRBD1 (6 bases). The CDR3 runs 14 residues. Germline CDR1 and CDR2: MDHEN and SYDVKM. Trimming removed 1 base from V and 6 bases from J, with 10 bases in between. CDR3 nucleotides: TGTGCCAGCAGTTTATCAGGGGTCGGTCAGCCCCAGCATTTT. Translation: CASSLSGVGQPQHF.

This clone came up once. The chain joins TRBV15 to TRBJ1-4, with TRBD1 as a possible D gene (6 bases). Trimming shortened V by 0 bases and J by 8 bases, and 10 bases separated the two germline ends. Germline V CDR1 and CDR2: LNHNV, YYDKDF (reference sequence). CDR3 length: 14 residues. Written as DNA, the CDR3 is TGTGCCACCAGCAGAGACAGGGGTGCGGAAAAACTGTTTTTT. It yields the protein CATSRDRGAEKLFF.

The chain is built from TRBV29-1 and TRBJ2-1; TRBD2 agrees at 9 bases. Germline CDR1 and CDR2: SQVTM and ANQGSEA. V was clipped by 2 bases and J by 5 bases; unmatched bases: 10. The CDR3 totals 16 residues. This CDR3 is CSVELESSGINNEQFF. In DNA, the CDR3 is TGCAGCGTTGAACTGGAATCTAGCGGGATCAACAATGAGCAGTTCTTC.

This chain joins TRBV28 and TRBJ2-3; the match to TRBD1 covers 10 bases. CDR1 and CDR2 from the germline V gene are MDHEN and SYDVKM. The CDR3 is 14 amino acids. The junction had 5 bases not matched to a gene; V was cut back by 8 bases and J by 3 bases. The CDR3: CASWDRGETDTQYF. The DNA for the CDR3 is TGTGCCAGCTGGGACAGGGGTGAAACAGATACGCAGTATTTT.

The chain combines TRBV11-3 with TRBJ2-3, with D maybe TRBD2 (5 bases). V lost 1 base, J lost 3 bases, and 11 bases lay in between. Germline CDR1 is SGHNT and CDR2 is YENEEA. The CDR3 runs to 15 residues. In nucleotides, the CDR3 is TGTGCCAGCAGCTTAGCTGGGTCGGGGACAGATACGCAGTATTTT. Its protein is CASSLAGSGTDTQYF. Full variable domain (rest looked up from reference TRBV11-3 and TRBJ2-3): EAGVVQSPRYKIIEKKQPVAFWCNPISGHNTLYWYLQNLGQGPELLIRYENEEAVDDSQLPKDRFSAERLKGVDSTLKIQPAELGDSAVYLCASSLAGSGTDTQYFGPGTRLTVL.

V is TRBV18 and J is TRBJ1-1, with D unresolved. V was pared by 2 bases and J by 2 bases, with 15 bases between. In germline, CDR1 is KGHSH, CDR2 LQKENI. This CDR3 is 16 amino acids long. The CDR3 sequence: CASSPGLGKRNTEAFF. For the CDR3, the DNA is TGTGCCAGCTCACCAGGGTTGGGAAAAAGAAACACTGAAGCTTTCTTT.

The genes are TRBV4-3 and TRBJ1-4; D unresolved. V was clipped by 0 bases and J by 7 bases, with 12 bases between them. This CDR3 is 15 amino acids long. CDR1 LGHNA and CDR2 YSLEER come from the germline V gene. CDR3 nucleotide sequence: TGCGCCAGCAGCCAAGATCCGGCTGAGAGTGAAAAACTGTTTTTT. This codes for CASSQDPAESEKLFF.

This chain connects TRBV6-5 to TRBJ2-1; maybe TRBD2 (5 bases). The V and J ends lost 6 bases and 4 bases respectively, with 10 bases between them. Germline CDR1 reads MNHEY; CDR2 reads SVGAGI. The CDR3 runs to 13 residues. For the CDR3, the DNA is TGTGCCAGCAGGGGGTGGGAGTACAATGAGCAGTTCTTC. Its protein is CASRGWEYNEQFF.

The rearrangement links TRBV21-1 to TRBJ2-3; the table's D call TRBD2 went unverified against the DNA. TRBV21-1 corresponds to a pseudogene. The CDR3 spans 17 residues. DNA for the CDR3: TGTGCCAGCAGCAAAGTACTAGCGGGAGGTCTCGGTGATACGCAGTATTTT. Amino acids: CASSKVLAGGLGDTQYF.

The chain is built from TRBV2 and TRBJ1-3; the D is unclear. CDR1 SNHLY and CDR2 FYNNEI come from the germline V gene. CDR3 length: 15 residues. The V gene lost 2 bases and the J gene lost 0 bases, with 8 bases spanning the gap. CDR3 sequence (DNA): TGTGCCAGCAGTGAAACCCGCCACTCTGGAAACACCATATATTTT. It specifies CASSETRHSGNTIYF.

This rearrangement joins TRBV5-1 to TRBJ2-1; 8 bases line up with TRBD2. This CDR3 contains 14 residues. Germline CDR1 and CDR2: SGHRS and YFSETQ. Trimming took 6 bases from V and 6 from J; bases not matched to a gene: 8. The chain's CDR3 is CASNRPGTSNEQFF. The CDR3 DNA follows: TGCGCCAGCAATCGGCCCGGGACTAGCAATGAGCAGTTCTTC. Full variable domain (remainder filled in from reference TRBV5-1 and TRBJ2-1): KAGVTQTPRYLIKTRGQQVTLSCSPISGHRSVSWYQQTPGQGLQFLFEYFSETQRNKGNFPGRFSGRQFSNSRSEMNVSTLELGDSALYLCASNRPGTSNEQFFGPGTRLTVL.

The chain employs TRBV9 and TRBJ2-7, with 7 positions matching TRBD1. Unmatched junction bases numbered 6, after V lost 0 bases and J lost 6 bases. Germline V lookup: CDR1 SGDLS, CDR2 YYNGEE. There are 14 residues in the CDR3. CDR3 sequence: CASSVAYRGTEQYF. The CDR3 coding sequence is TGTGCCAGCAGCGTAGCTTACAGGGGTACCGAGCAGTACTTC.

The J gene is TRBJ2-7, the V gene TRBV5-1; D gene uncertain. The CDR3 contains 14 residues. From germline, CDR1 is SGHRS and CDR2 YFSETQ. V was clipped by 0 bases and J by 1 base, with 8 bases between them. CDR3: CASSLAGSSYEQYF. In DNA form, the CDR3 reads TGCGCCAGCAGCTTGGCAGGTAGTTCCTACGAGCAGTACTTC.